A single sample is the source of the 30 T cell receptor beta chains below, sequenced in a study of shared T cell receptors in the human thymus (dated by TCRdb to 2020 to 2023). Library prep was done by the immunoSEQ multiplex PCR assay. TCRdb limited this immuneACCESS table to in-frame rearrangements with V and J called. A share of clones is missing; checked studies link under half to unresolved V genes, and the rest is unexplained. The sample table lists 700,000 or so clones, 80% to 90% of them with a count of one. The ten biggest clones cover 0.008% to 0.011% of the sample. Separately, the same data were catalogued under a study of human thymus T cells.

Sequencing was carried out using thymocytes. The receptors shown here come from a girl under three years old with a congenital heart defect. Donor details come from another sample of the same person, matched by shared clones.

This clone was seen more than once but under ten times. This rearrangement joins TRBV5-1 to TRBJ2-7; 15 nucleotides align to TRBD2. This CDR3 comprises 15 residues. Germline trimming cut 4 bases from V and 5 bases from J; bases unmatched to any gene: 4. Germline V gene sequence: CDR1 SGHRS, CDR2 YFSETQ. CDR3 sequence: CASSGTSGGNDEQYF. Here the CDR3 DNA reads TGCGCCAGCAGCGGGACTAGCGGGGGGAACGACGAGCAGTACTTC.

The gene calls are TRBV2 and TRBJ2-1, with a tentative D call TRBD2 (6 bases). V lost 4 bases to trimming and J lost 3 bases, with 19 bases between them. This CDR3 is 17 amino acids long. CDR1 is SNHLY and CDR2 is FYNNEI in the germline V gene. Here the CDR3 reads CASSVAGPPRDYNEQFF. The CDR3, as DNA: TGTGCCAGCAGTGTGGCGGGACCCCCACGAGACTACAATGAGCAGTTCTTC.

The chain is built from TRBV2 and TRBJ2-1; the D gene is possibly TRBD2 (5 bases). Trimming took off 6 bases at V and 0 bases at J, with 9 bases between the two ends. In germline, CDR1 is SNHLY, CDR2 FYNNEI. The CDR3 loop spans 14 amino acids. The CDR3 reads CASRRAGSYNEQFF. In nucleotides, the CDR3 is TGTGCCAGCAGGCGGGCCGGCTCCTACAATGAGCAGTTCTTC. The whole variable domain, remainder taken from reference TRBV2 and TRBJ2-1, is EPEVTQTPSHQVTQMGQEVILRCVPISNHLYFYWYRQILGQKVEFLVSFYNNEISEKSEIFDDQFSVERPDGSNFTLKIRSTKLEDSAMYFCASRRAGSYNEQFFGPGTRLTVL.

The genes are TRBV7-6 and TRBJ2-2, with TRBD2 as a possible D gene (6 bases). This CDR3 has 19 amino acids. Trimming pared 1 base from V and 4 bases from J, leaving 22 bases between. Germline V lookup: CDR1 SGHVS, CDR2 FNYEAQ. This CDR3 reads CASSLDASQREAVTGELFF. CDR3 bases: TGTGCCAGCAGCTTAGATGCCTCTCAGAGGGAGGCGGTCACCGGGGAGCTGTTTTTT.

A remark on this clone: In this CDR3 the conserved last residue, phenylalanine or tryptophan, is missing, so a read error is likely. The V gene is TRBV27, the J gene TRBJ2-7; TRBD2 is a possible D gene (5 bases). V gave up 5 bases and J gave up 0 bases, with 23 bases separating them. Germline V lookup: CDR1 MNHEY, CDR2 SMNVEV (reference sequence). This CDR3 is 18 amino acids long. In DNA form, the CDR3 reads TGTGCCAGCAGTCCCCGGGGTAGGGAAGGGCCCAACTCCTACGAGCAGTACTCC. This gives the protein CASSPRGREGPNSYEQYS.

V gene TRBV27 combines with J gene TRBJ2-7; TRBD1 agrees at 11 bases. The CDR3 sequence is 16 residues long. The germline V gene encodes CDR1 MNHEY and CDR2 SMNVEV (reference sequence). V gave up 4 bases and J gave up 2 bases; unmatched junction bases: 7. CDR3: CASSSRDRGITYEQYF. The CDR3, as DNA: TGTGCCAGCAGTTCACGGGACAGGGGGATCACCTACGAGCAGTACTTC.

J is TRBJ1-4 and V is TRBV27; no definite D call. Germline CDR1 MNHEY, CDR2 SMNVEV (reference sequence). V lost 5 bases, J lost 8 bases, and 18 bases lay in between. CDR3 length: 15 residues. The chain's CDR3 is CASSAAGALSEKLFF. As DNA, the CDR3 is TGTGCCAGCAGTGCCGCGGGTGCCCTTTCCGAAAAACTGTTTTTT.

The CDR3: CASSEFLAGVLSTDTQYF. The CDR3 DNA reads TGTGCCAGCAGTGAATTCCTAGCGGGGGTACTCAGCACAGATACGCAGTATTTT. This rearrangement joins TRBV6-1 to TRBJ2-3; 10 bases agree with TRBD2. CDR3 length equals 18 residues. Germline CDR1 MNHNS, CDR2 SASEGT. V trimming: 2 bases; J trimming: 0 bases; junction bases outside the gene matches: 8.

This clone was counted a single time. V gene TRBV6-5 combines with J gene TRBJ1-3, with D perhaps matching TRBD1 (5 bases). The V end was cut by 5 bases, the J end by 9 bases, with 5 bases between. The CDR3 runs 10 residues. CDR1 is MNHEY, CDR2 SVGAGI, per germline. CDR3 nucleotide sequence: TGTGCCAGCAGTGACAGCACCATATATTTT. It yields the protein CASSDSTIYF.

The gene calls are TRBV5-5 and TRBJ1-2; TRBD1 agrees at 8 bases. Germline V gene data show CDR1 as SGHKS and CDR2 as YYEKEE (reference sequence). The junction had 16 bases not matched to a gene; V was cut back by 0 bases and J by 3 bases. The CDR3 runs to 19 residues. CDR3 loop: CASSLGMIEGQVEDYGYTF. CDR3 DNA: TGTGCCAGCAGCTTGGGGATGATAGAGGGACAGGTAGAGGACTATGGCTACACCTTC. Full variable domain (rest looked up from reference TRBV5-5 and TRBJ1-2): DAGVTQSPTHLIKTRGQQVTLRCSPISGHKSVSWYQQVLGQGPQFIFQYYEKEERGRGNFPDRFSARQFPNYSSELNVNALLLGDSALYLCASSLGMIEGQVEDYGYTFGSGTRLTVV.

This clone showed up just a few times. This chain joins TRBV2 and TRBJ2-3, with 12 bases lining up with TRBD1. The germline V gene has CDR1 SNHLY and CDR2 FYNNEI. The CDR3 runs 17 residues. In DNA form, the CDR3 reads TGTAACTCGAATAAACTCCGGGACAGGGGGCGTCCAGATACGCAGTATTTT. Its translation is CNSNKLRDRGRPDTQYF.

This CDR3 is CASRSMTRDKGFEYEQYF. CDR3 nucleotide sequence: TGTGCCAGCCGATCCATGACCCGGGACAAGGGGTTCGAATACGAGCAGTACTTC. This rearrangement joins TRBV28 to TRBJ2-7, with D possibly being TRBD1 (6 bases). The V end was cut by 8 bases, the J end by 4 bases, with 30 bases between. The CDR3 runs 18 residues. The germline gives CDR1 MDHEN, CDR2 SYDVKM.

The chain is built from TRBV7-4 and TRBJ1-2, with D unclear. Trimming shortened V by 3 bases and J by 6 bases, and 5 bases separated the two germline ends. CDR3 length: 11 residues. Germline V gene sequence: CDR1 SGHVT, CDR2 SQSDAQ. The CDR3: CASSFRNGYTF. The CDR3 DNA is TGTGCCAGCAGCTTTAGAAATGGCTACACCTTC.

V is TRBV4-2 and J is TRBJ1-2, with D possibly TRBD1 on 5 matching bases. The germline V and J ends were trimmed by 0 bases and 7 bases, with 6 bases remaining between them. CDR3 length: 12 amino acids. Germline V gene data show CDR1 as LGHNA and CDR2 as YNFKEQ. Here the CDR3 reads CASSQDGGGYTF. In nucleotides, the CDR3 is TGTGCCAGCAGCCAAGACGGGGGTGGCTACACCTTC.

In nucleotides, the CDR3 is TGTGCCTCAAAAACCGGGACAGGGTGGGACAATGAGCAGTTCTTC. The encoded protein is CASKTGTGWDNEQFF. The rearrangement joins TRBV30 to TRBJ2-1; 9 bases agree with TRBD1. This CDR3 contains 15 residues. The V gene end was trimmed by 7 bases and the J gene end by 5 bases; junction bases not matched to a gene: 12. CDR1 and CDR2 from the germline V gene are GTSNPN and SVGIG (reference sequence).

As concerns this clone: Other DNA sequences in the sample encode the same CDR3. The V call is TRBV18, the J call TRBJ1-1; D uncertain. Germline lookup yields CDR1 KGHSH and CDR2 LQKENI. The CDR3 length is 14 residues. The ends were cut back, 2 bases at V and 1 base at J, with 8 bases in the middle. The CDR3 coding sequence is TGTGCCAGCTCACCAGGCACGGGGAACACTGAAGCTTTCTTT. This encodes CASSPGTGNTEAFF.

The chain combines TRBV6-6 with TRBJ1-1; 11 bases agree with TRBD1. V lost 2 bases to trimming and J lost 5 bases; unmatched junction nucleotides: 7. Germline CDR1 reads MNHNY; CDR2 reads SVGAGI (reference sequence). The length of the CDR3 is 16 residues. DNA of the CDR3: TGTGCCAGCAGTTACCCGGACAGGGGGCGCTTGACTGAAGCTTTCTTT. It codes for CASSYPDRGRLTEAFF.

This chain joins TRBV6-9 and TRBJ1-2; 7 positions match TRBD1. The germline V gene has CDR1 MNHGY and CDR2 SVAAGI. V was clipped by 5 bases and J by 0 bases; unmatched bases: 3. CDR3 size: 14 residues. CDR3 protein: CASSPGQANYGYTF. The DNA of the CDR3 is TGTGCCAGCAGTCCAGGACAGGCTAACTATGGCTACACCTTC.

This chain joins TRBV5-5 and TRBJ1-2; possibly TRBD1 for D (5 bases). The CDR3 length is 14 residues. Trimming pared 4 bases from V and 7 bases from J, leaving 17 bases between. Germline V CDR1 and CDR2: SGHKS, YYEKEE (reference sequence). CDR3: CASSPPCQGAGYTF. CDR3 DNA sequence: TGTGCCAGCAGCCCCCCGTGTCAGGGCGCTGGCTACACCTTC.

The V and J genes are TRBV10-3 and TRBJ1-2, with a possible D match to TRBD1 (5 bases). Trimming took 6 bases from V and 6 from J, leaving 17 bases between them. Looked up from germline, CDR1 is ENHRY and CDR2 is SYGVKD. This CDR3 comprises 14 residues. The CDR3 DNA follows: TGTGCCATCAGCCCTGCGACGGGGGAGGATGGCTACACCTTC. It codes for CAISPATGEDGYTF.

This chain links TRBV5-6 with TRBJ2-3; 10 bases map to TRBD2. This CDR3 spans 16 amino acids. CDR1 is SGHDT and CDR2 is YYEEEE in the germline V gene. Trimming cost V 0 bases and J 3 bases; bases outside gene matches: 4. CDR3 amino acids: CASSLEPSGGTDTQYF. In DNA form, the CDR3 reads TGTGCCAGCAGCTTGGAGCCTAGCGGGGGAACAGATACGCAGTATTTT.

The chain couples TRBV7-9 to TRBJ1-1; TRBD1 aligns across 8 bases. CDR3 length: 17 amino acids. Germline V gene data show CDR1 as SEHNR and CDR2 as FQNEAQ (reference sequence). V shed 4 bases and J 0 bases; nucleotides not matched to a gene: 10. The CDR3 is CASSYPTGEVMNTEAFF. The DNA of the CDR3 is TGTGCCAGCAGCTATCCGACAGGGGAGGTCATGAACACTGAAGCTTTCTTT.

The chain has TRBV9 and TRBJ2-1, with TRBD1 as a possible D gene (6 bases). Germline V gene sequence: CDR1 SGDLS, CDR2 YYNGEE. V gave up 4 bases and J gave up 15 bases, with 32 bases separating them. This CDR3 contains 17 residues. CDR3 coding DNA: TGTGCCAGCAGCCCGTCCCAGGGGCAGGGTCCGACCTGCCCCCCGTTCTTC. Its translation: CASSPSQGQGPTCPPFF.

This clone was observed a single time. The genes are TRBV5-8 and TRBJ1-5, with TRBD1 matching over 10 bases. There are 20 residues in the CDR3. Germline V gene data show CDR1 as SGHTS and CDR2 as YDEGEE. Trimming removed 1 base from V and 6 bases from J; junction bases left unmatched: 19. The chain's CDR3 is CASSLSRDRGVFNTIQPQHF. The DNA of the CDR3 is TGTGCCAGCAGCTTGTCTCGGGACAGGGGTGTGTTTAACACAATTCAGCCCCAGCATTTT.

This clone is a singleton in its sample. The J gene is TRBJ2-7, the V gene TRBV6-5; 8 bases map to TRBD1. CDR3 length: 14 amino acids. Germline assignment: CDR1 MNHEY and CDR2 SVGAGI. The ends lost 4 bases at V and 4 bases at J; junction bases unmatched: 6. The CDR3 coding sequence is TGTGCCAGCAGTTGGGACAGGAGATTTTACGAGCAGTACTTC. It translates to CASSWDRRFYEQYF.

In this sample, this clone turned up once. This chain links TRBV6-5 with TRBJ1-2; D is undetermined. The germline gives CDR1 MNHEY, CDR2 SVGAGI. The CDR3 runs 14 residues. V dropped 6 bases and J dropped 3 bases, with 14 bases sitting between them. CDR3 nucleotides: TGTGCCAGCAGACGTACGAGGCGGGACTATGGCTACACCTTC. Its protein is CASRRTRRDYGYTF.

The chain combines TRBV28 with TRBJ1-2; D not resolved. Germline loops: CDR1 MDHEN, CDR2 SYDVKM. With 3 bases removed from V and 5 bases from J, the gap between germline ends came to 16 bases. The CDR3 is made up of 15 amino acids. This CDR3 reads CASSFPGSAYYGYTF. CDR3 nucleotides: TGTGCCAGCAGTTTCCCAGGATCGGCCTATTATGGCTACACCTTC.

This rearrangement joins TRBV21-1 to TRBJ1-1; the D call of TRBD1 is as the table states it, not checked on the DNA. TRBV21-1 is tagged as a pseudogene. The CDR3 length is 13 residues. The CDR3 coding sequence is TGTGCCAACCCGACAGGGATGAACACTGAAGCTTTCTTT. It specifies CANPTGMNTEAFF.

This chain joins TRBV5-6 and TRBJ1-1; D gene ambiguous. V lost 1 base to trimming and J lost 0 bases, with 7 bases between them. The CDR3 is 14 amino acids. Germline CDR1 is SGHDT and CDR2 is YYEEEE. The CDR3 DNA reads as TGTGCCAGCAGCTTGTACCCGGTGAACACTGAAGCTTTCTTT. It codes for CASSLYPVNTEAFF. The entire variable domain, with the rest obtained from reference TRBV5-6 and TRBJ1-1, is as follows: DAGVTQSPTHLIKTRGQQVTLRCSPKSGHDTVSWYQQALGQGPQFIFQYYEEEERQRGNFPDRFSGHQFPNYSSELNVNALLLGDSALYLCASSLYPVNTEAFFGQGTRLTVV.

DNA for the CDR3: TGTGCCAGCAGTTACTCGATTATAGGACAGGGCTACGAGCAGTACTTC. This encodes CASSYSIIGQGYEQYF. The chain uses TRBV6-5 and TRBJ2-7, with 8 bases that match TRBD1. The germline V gene encodes CDR1 MNHEY and CDR2 SVGAGI. The CDR3 contains 16 residues. With V trimmed by 0 bases and J by 3 bases, 7 bases remained unmatched.